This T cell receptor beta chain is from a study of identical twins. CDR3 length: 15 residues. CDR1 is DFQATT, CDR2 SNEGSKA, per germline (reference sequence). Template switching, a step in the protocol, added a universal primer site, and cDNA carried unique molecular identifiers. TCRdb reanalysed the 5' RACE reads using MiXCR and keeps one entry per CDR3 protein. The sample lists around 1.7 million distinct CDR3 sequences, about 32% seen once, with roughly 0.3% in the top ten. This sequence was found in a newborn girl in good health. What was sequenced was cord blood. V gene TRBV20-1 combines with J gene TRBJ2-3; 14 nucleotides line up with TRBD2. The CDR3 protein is CGGGLAGESTDTQYF. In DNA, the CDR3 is TGCGGGGGGGGACTAGCGGGAGAAAGCACAGATACGCAGTATTTT.